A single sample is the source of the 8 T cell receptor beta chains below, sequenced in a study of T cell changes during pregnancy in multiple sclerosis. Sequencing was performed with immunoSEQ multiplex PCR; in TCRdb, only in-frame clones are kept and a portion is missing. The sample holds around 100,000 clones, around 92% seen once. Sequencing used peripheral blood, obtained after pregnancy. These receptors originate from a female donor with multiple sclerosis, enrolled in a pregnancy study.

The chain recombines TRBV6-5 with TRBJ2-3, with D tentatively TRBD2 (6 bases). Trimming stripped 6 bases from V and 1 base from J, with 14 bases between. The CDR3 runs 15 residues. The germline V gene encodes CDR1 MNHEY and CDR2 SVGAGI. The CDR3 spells CASRSPPGGTDTQYF. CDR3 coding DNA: TGTGCCAGCAGATCCCCGCCGGGAGGCACAGATACGCAGTATTTT.

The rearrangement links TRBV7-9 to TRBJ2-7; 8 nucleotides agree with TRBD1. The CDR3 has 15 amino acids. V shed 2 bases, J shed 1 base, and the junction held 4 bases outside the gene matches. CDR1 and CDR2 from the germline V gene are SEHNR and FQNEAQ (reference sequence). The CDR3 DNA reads TGTGCCAGCAGCTTATCCGGGACAGGATCCTACGAGCAGTACTTC. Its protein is CASSLSGTGSYEQYF.

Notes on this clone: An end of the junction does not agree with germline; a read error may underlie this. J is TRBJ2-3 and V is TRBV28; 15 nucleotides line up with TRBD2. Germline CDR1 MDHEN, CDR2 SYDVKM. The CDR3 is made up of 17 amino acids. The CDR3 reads CASSLAGTSGRTGTQYF. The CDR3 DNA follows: TGTGCCAGCAGTTTAGCCGGGACTAGCGGGAGGACAGGTACGCAGTATTTT.

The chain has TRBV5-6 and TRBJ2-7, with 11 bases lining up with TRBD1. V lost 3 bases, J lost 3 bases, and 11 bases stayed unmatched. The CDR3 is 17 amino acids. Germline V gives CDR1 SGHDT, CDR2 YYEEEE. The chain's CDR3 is CASSSNTGTGGFYEQYF. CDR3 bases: TGTGCCAGCAGCTCAAATACCGGGACAGGGGGTTTCTACGAGCAGTACTTC.

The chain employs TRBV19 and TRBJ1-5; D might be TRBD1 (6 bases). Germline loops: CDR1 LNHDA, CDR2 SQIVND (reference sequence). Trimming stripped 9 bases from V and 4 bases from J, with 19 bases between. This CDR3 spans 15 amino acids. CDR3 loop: CASTSRDIGNQPQHF. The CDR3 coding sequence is TGTGCCAGCACCTCCCGGGACATAGGAAATCAGCCCCAGCATTTT.

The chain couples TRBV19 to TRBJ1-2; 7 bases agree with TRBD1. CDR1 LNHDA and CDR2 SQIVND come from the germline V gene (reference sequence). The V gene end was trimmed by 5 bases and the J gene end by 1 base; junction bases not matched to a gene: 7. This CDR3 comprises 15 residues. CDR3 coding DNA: TGTGCCAGTAGTCGTGCTTACAGGGGTAACTATGGCTACACCTTC. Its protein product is CASSRAYRGNYGYTF.

CDR3 loop: CASSQLSEGWRIGNQPQHF. In DNA form, the CDR3 reads TGCGCCAGCAGCCAATTGTCGGAGGGTTGGCGGATTGGCAATCAGCCCCAGCATTTT. The chain carries TRBV4-1 and TRBJ1-5; no clear D gene. This CDR3 is 19 amino acids long. V lost 2 bases to trimming and J lost 2 bases, with 22 bases between them. CDR1 is MGHRA, CDR2 YSYEKL, per germline.

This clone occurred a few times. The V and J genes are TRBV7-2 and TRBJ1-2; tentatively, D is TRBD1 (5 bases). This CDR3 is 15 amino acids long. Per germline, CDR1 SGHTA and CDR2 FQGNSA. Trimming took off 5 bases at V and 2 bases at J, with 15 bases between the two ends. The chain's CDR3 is CASSHDRGANYGYTF. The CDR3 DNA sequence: TGTGCCAGCAGCCACGATAGGGGCGCCAACTATGGCTACACCTTC.